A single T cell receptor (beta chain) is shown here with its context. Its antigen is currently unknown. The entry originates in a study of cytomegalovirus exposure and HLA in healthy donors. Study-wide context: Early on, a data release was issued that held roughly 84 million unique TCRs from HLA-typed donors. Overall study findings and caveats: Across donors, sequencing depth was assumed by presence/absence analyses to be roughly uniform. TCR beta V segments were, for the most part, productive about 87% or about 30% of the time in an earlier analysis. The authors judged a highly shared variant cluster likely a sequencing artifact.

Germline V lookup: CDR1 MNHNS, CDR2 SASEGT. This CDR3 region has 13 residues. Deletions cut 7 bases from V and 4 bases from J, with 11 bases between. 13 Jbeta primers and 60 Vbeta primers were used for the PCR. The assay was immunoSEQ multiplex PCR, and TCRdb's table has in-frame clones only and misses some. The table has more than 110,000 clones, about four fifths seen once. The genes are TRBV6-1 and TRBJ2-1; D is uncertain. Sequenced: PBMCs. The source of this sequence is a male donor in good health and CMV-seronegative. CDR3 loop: CASMEQYYNEQFF. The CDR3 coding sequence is TGTGCCAGCATGGAGCAGTATTACAATGAGCAGTTCTTC.